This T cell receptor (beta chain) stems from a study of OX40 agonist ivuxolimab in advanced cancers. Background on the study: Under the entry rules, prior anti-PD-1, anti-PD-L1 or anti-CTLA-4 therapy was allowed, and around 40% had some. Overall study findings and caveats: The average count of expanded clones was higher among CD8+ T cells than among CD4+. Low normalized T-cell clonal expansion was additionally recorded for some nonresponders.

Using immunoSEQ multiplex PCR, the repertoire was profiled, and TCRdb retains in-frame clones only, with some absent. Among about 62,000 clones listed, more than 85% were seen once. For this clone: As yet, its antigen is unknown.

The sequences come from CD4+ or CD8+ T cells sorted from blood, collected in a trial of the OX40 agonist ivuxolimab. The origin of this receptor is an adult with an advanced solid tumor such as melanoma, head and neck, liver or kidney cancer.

CDR3 region: CASSLGQGSEQYF. The DNA for the CDR3 is TGTGCCAGCAGCTTAGGGCAGGGGAGCGAGCAGTACTTC. This rearrangement joins TRBV13 to TRBJ2-7; possible D gene TRBD1, 6 bases. V gave up 0 bases and J gave up 6 bases, with 9 bases separating them. The CDR3 has 13 amino acids. In germline, CDR1 is PRHDT, CDR2 FYEKMQ (reference sequence).